The count of the clone carrying this TCR beta chain is one. The sample comes from a study of shared clonotypes between healthy human individuals. About the study: The study used three CD4 naive, three CD4 memory, two CD8 naive and one CD8 memory plate per donor.

Per the original methods: Junction-only immunoSEQ sequences carried no quality scores, so filtering differed. Profiled with immunoSEQ multiplex PCR; TCRdb holds only in-frame clones, not every one. V and J calls and clone size are copied from that table; D and trimming were computed from the DNA. The sample includes around 2,000,000 clones, about 92% of them seen just once. CDR3 length equals 17 residues. V lost 3 bases, J lost 0 bases, and 4 bases stayed unmatched. Germline assignment: CDR1 SGHTA and CDR2 FQGTGA. Naive CD8 cells, CD45RO-negative and positively selected for CCR7, excluded terminally differentiated effector memory CD45RA+ cells.

J is TRBJ2-2 and V is TRBV7-3; 10 nucleotides match TRBD2. Sequences were obtained from naive CD8+ T cells from PBMCs. This TCR was recovered from a man aged 18 to 29 in good health. Some clones in this sample may be carry-over from other donors' samples. CDR3 region: CASSFSSGRANTGELFF. Here the CDR3 DNA reads TGTGCCAGCAGCTTTAGCAGCGGGAGGGCGAACACCGGGGAGCTGTTTTTT.